The 27 T cell receptor delta chains presented below share a single source sample, sequenced in a study of Vδ1+ human thymocytes. Study-level points and caveats: Thymic TRG and TRD repertoires appeared highly polyclonal, with Gaussian CDR3 length distributions.

The template was reverse-transcribed extracted RNA. Multiplex PCR used pooled V-gene forward primers and a constant-region reverse primer to amplify CDR3s. TCRdb applied CATT to the multiplex PCR reads for clone calling. This sample has tens of thousands of delta-chain clones, with about a sixth found just once. The antigens for these receptors are not known. The sample was Vdelta1+ gamma-delta thymocytes from the thymus. Subset denoted: FACS-sorted CD3+ TCRalphabeta- TCRVdelta1+ TCRVdelta2- thymocytes. The origin of the receptors is a boy under two years old who had congenital heart surgery.

The table lists this clone with a few counts. V gene TRDV1 combines with J gene TRDJ1; 9 nucleotides agree with TRDD3. Germline CDR1 is TSWWSYY and CDR2 is QGS. The CDR3 totals 16 residues. The V and J ends lost 0 bases and 6 bases, in that order; junction bases with no gene match: 8. CDR3 region: CALGELVVGDTYKLIF. In DNA, the CDR3 is TGTGCTCTTGGGGAACTGGTGGTTGGGGATACGTATAAACTCATCTTT.

The V and J genes are TRDV1 and TRDJ1; a weak D match, TRDD3 (8 bases). The CDR3 covers 19 residues. With 3 bases removed from V and 0 bases from J, the gap between germline ends came to 23 bases. Germline CDR1 is TSWWSYY and CDR2 is QGS. In nucleotides, the CDR3 is TGTGCTCTTGGGGACCTTTCCTACACCCGACTGGGGGACACCGATAAACTCATCTTT. Translation gives CALGDLSYTRLGDTDKLIF.

This clone has a handful of counts. V gene TRDV1 combines with J gene TRDJ1; TRDD3 agrees at 8 bases. The CDR3 contains 17 residues. CDR1 and CDR2 (germline): TSWWSYY, QGS. After removal of 2 bases from V and 4 bases from J, the junction contained 12 bases not matched to a gene. This chain's CDR3 is CALGEMGAGIRGDKLIF. The DNA for the CDR3 is TGTGCTCTTGGGGAAATGGGGGCAGGGATACGCGGCGATAAACTCATCTTT.

This chain joins TRDV1 and TRDJ1; 10 bases map to TRDD3. V was pared by 2 bases and J by 0 bases, with 48 bases of the junction left unmatched. CDR1 is TSWWSYY, CDR2 QGS, per germline. The CDR3 sequence is 31 residues long. CDR3 sequence (DNA): TGTGCTCTTGGGGAAGCATTGTGGGGTCTTCCTACAGTTCCAGGTGGGGGATACCCTTCGTTTTACACTAAGTACACCGATAAACTCATCTTT. Protein: CALGEALWGLPTVPGGGYPSFYTKYTDKLIF.

This chain connects TRDV1 to TRDJ1, with 9 bases identical to TRDD3. There are 21 residues in the CDR3. V gave up 4 bases and J gave up 0 bases; unmatched junction bases: 21. Germline V gives CDR1 TSWWSYY, CDR2 QGS. The CDR3 region has the DNA TGTGCTCTTGGGGCGTCAGGGCCCTCTTACTGGGGGACCCGTCACACCGATAAACTCATCTTT. The encoded protein is CALGASGPSYWGTRHTDKLIF.

The chain links TRDV1 to TRDJ1; 7 nucleotides align to TRDD3. With 3 bases clipped from V and 0 bases from J, the junction kept 4 bases outside the gene matches. The CDR3 runs 15 residues. The germline CDR1 and CDR2 sequences are TSWWSYY and QGS. The CDR3: CALGDEGDYTDKLIF. The CDR3 DNA follows: TGTGCTCTTGGGGATGAGGGGGATTACACCGATAAACTCATCTTT.

This clone was seen more than once but under ten times. The chain employs TRDV1 and TRDJ1; TRDD3 matches at 13 bases. Trimming at V came to 6 bases and at J to 8 bases, leaving 12 bases not matched to a gene. This CDR3 is 16 amino acids long. Germline CDR1 and CDR2: TSWWSYY and QGS. The DNA for the CDR3 is TGTGCTCTTGGCTTACTGGGGGATACGCCCCTAAGGAAACTCATCTTT. This sequence encodes CALGLLGDTPLRKLIF.

The chain links TRDV1 to TRDJ1, with 12 bases that match TRDD3. Germline V CDR1 and CDR2: TSWWSYY, QGS. Unmatched junction bases numbered 25, after V lost 2 bases and J lost 6 bases. The CDR3 covers 22 residues. CDR3 bases: TGTGCTCTTGGGGAATGGGGAAAGGGGGTCTTCCTACGACTGGGGGATACTCATAAACTCATCTTT. Translating it yields CALGEWGKGVFLRLGDTHKLIF.

Note on this clone: Other DNA sequences from this sample encode an identical CDR3 as well. V usage is TRDV1 and J usage is TRDJ1, with D possibly TRDD3 on 5 matching bases. With 0 bases removed from V and 0 bases from J, the gap between germline ends came to 8 bases. Germline CDR1 TSWWSYY, CDR2 QGS. This CDR3 has 15 residues. The CDR3 bases are TGTGCTCTTGGGGAACTGGGGGGTTACACCGATAAACTCATCTTT. Translating gives CALGELGGYTDKLIF.

This clone came up a few times. This rearrangement joins TRDV1 to TRDJ1, with 8 bases aligning to TRDD3. J was trimmed by 0 bases and V by 2 bases; bases with no gene match: 20. Germline V gene data show CDR1 as TSWWSYY and CDR2 as QGS. The CDR3 totals 21 residues. CDR3 amino acids: CALGESLLSWGTPGDTDKLIF. CDR3 sequence (DNA): TGTGCTCTTGGGGAATCCCTCCTAAGCTGGGGGACCCCTGGGGACACCGATAAACTCATCTTT.

The chain combines TRDV1 with TRDJ1; 8 nucleotides line up with TRDD3. Germline V gene data show CDR1 as TSWWSYY and CDR2 as QGS. Trimming took 2 bases from V and 0 from J; bases not matched to a gene: 2. This CDR3 contains 15 residues. For the CDR3, the DNA is TGTGCTCTTGGGGAATGTGGGGGATACACCGATAAACTCATCTTT. Translated: CALGECGGYTDKLIF.

In its sample, this clone was seen a few times. The chain couples TRDV1 to TRDJ1, with D possibly matching TRDD3 (6 bases). V was pared by 1 base and J by 3 bases, with 24 bases between. The CDR3 is made up of 19 amino acids. Germline V gives CDR1 TSWWSYY, CDR2 QGS. The CDR3 sequence: CALGERIGGPRIKADKLIF. CDR3 DNA sequence: TGTGCTCTTGGGGAACGGATTGGGGGCCCACGCATCAAGGCCGATAAACTCATCTTT.

This chain joins TRDV1 and TRDJ1, with 9 positions matching TRDD3. The germline CDR1 and CDR2 sequences are TSWWSYY and QGS. Trimming removed 4 bases from V and 7 bases from J; junction bases left unmatched: 16. This CDR3 spans 17 amino acids. CDR3 protein: CALGAFLSLGDRAKLIF. CDR3 bases: TGTGCTCTTGGGGCCTTCCTGAGTTTGGGGGATAGGGCTAAACTCATCTTT.

The sample holds a few counts of this clone. This chain uses TRDV1 with TRDJ1, with D perhaps being TRDD2 or TRDD3 (8 bases each). The ends were cut back, 5 bases at V and 0 bases at J, with 43 bases in the middle. The CDR3 loop spans 25 amino acids. Germline CDR1 is TSWWSYY and CDR2 is QGS. CDR3 in amino acids: CALGLGRTSYRRAEYWGPYTDKLIF. The CDR3 DNA reads as TGTGCTCTTGGGCTCGGGCGTACTTCCTACCGACGGGCTGAGTACTGGGGGCCCTACACCGATAAACTCATCTTT.

This clone turned up a few times. The rearrangement links TRDV1 to TRDJ1; the match to TRDD3 covers 11 bases. After removal of 7 bases from V and 0 bases from J, the junction contained 31 bases not matched to a gene. CDR3 length equals 24 residues. The germline gives CDR1 TSWWSYY, CDR2 QGS. The CDR3 protein is CALVETTSDGEYWGIEPYTDKLIF. The DNA for the CDR3 is TGTGCTCTTGTCGAGACTACGTCAGACGGAGAGTACTGGGGGATAGAGCCTTACACCGATAAACTCATCTTT.

This rearrangement joins TRDV2 to TRDJ1; TRDD3 agrees at 13 bases. The CDR3 sequence is 18 residues long. V shed 2 bases, J shed 2 bases, and the junction held 10 bases outside the gene matches. Germline CDR1 reads GEAIGNYY; CDR2 reads EKD. CDR3 sequence reads: CACDSFYWGIRITDKLIF. Here the CDR3 DNA reads TGTGCCTGTGACAGCTTCTACTGGGGGATACGCATTACCGATAAACTCATCTTT.

This clone was observed a handful of times. J is TRDJ1 and V is TRDV1; 9 nucleotides agree with TRDD3. The V segment lost 4 bases and the J segment 0 bases; nucleotides outside the gene matches: 15. CDR3 length: 19 residues. Looked up from germline, CDR1 is TSWWSYY and CDR2 is QGS. The CDR3 nucleotides read TGTGCTCTTGGGGCTACTGGGGGACATCTCCTTCTGTACACCGATAAACTCATCTTT. This gives the protein CALGATGGHLLLYTDKLIF.

This clone was detected a few times. The genes are TRDV1 and TRDJ1, with 9 nucleotides matching TRDD2. Trimming cost V 4 bases and J 0 bases; bases outside gene matches: 21. From germline, CDR1 is TSWWSYY and CDR2 QGS. The CDR3 consists of 21 residues. CDR3 protein: CALGAGLPTTLGWTHTDKLIF. The DNA of the CDR3 is TGTGCTCTTGGGGCGGGCCTTCCTACTACCCTCGGGTGGACACACACCGATAAACTCATCTTT.

This clone turned up a few times. The chain employs TRDV1 and TRDJ1; 9 bases line up with TRDD2. The CDR3 runs 19 residues. The ends lost 3 bases at V and 0 bases at J; junction bases unmatched: 14. Germline assignment: CDR1 TSWWSYY and CDR2 QGS. The CDR3 DNA reads as TGTGCTCTTGGGGAGGGCCTTCCTACGCTCCTGGGGTACACCGATAAACTCATCTTT. It encodes CALGEGLPTLLGYTDKLIF.

This rearrangement joins TRDV1 to TRDJ1, with 9 bases identical to TRDD3. CDR3 length: 16 amino acids. The trim removed 4 bases at V and 0 bases at J, leaving 6 bases unmatched. Germline V gene data show CDR1 as TSWWSYY and CDR2 as QGS. CDR3 nucleotides: TGTGCTCTTGGGGCCCGGGGGATACAATACACCGATAAACTCATCTTT. This translates into CALGARGIQYTDKLIF.

The rearrangement joins TRDV1 to TRDJ1; 9 nucleotides agree with TRDD3. This CDR3 has 17 amino acids. After removal of 1 base from V and 1 base from J, the junction contained 7 bases not matched to a gene. The germline V gene has CDR1 TSWWSYY and CDR2 QGS. CDR3 in amino acids: CALGEPLWGIRTDKLIF. The CDR3 DNA reads as TGTGCTCTTGGGGAACCGCTCTGGGGGATTCGCACCGATAAACTCATCTTT.

In this sample, this clone turned up a few times. The chain carries TRDV1 and TRDJ1; 9 positions match TRDD2. Germline V gives CDR1 TSWWSYY, CDR2 QGS. With 5 bases clipped from V and 7 bases from J, the junction kept 26 bases outside the gene matches. This CDR3 is 20 amino acids long. DNA for the CDR3: TGTGCTCTTGGGTTACAACCGCCTTCCTACGTATCTGGGGCGAGGGGTAAACTCATCTTT. Its protein product is CALGLQPPSYVSGARGKLIF.

In its sample, this clone was seen a few times. The rearrangement links TRDV1 to TRDJ1; D might be TRDD2 or TRDD3, each matching 7 bases. Deletions cut 3 bases from V and 0 bases from J, with 29 bases between. Germline CDR1 and CDR2: TSWWSYY and QGS. This CDR3 region has 21 residues. CDR3 coding DNA: TGTGCTCTTGGGGACCCTTTTCCTACTCGGGGGGGATCTCGGTACACCGATAAACTCATCTTT. Its translation: CALGDPFPTRGGSRYTDKLIF.

J is TRDJ1 and V is TRDV1, with 11 positions matching TRDD3. Germline V gene data show CDR1 as TSWWSYY and CDR2 as QGS. The CDR3 sequence is 22 residues long. V dropped 2 bases and J dropped 0; count of bases not matched to a gene: 20. CDR3 region: CALGEVFPRSAGGYMNTDKLIF. The CDR3 DNA reads as TGTGCTCTTGGGGAAGTGTTTCCTAGATCAGCTGGGGGATACATGAACACCGATAAACTCATCTTT.

The chain is built from TRDV1 and TRDJ1, with D possibly matching TRDD2 (6 bases). Germline V gene sequence: CDR1 TSWWSYY, CDR2 QGS. The ends were cut back, 3 bases at V and 5 bases at J, with 31 bases in the middle. The CDR3 is made up of 20 amino acids. The chain's CDR3 is CALGEGPSTLIRDHSDKLIF. The CDR3 nucleotides are TGTGCTCTTGGGGAGGGTCCTTCCACCCTGATCCGAGACCACTCTGATAAACTCATCTTT.

There are a few counts of this clone. V gene TRDV2 combines with J gene TRDJ1, with 12 bases matching TRDD3. Germline CDR1 reads GEAIGNYY; CDR2 reads EKD. V lost 5 bases and J lost 0; bases outside the gene matches: 18. This CDR3 has 20 amino acids. The chain's CDR3 is CACVHLELGDTRGYTDKLIF. As DNA, the CDR3 is TGTGCCTGTGTACACCTCGAGCTGGGGGATACGCGAGGGTACACCGATAAACTCATCTTT.

The chain recombines TRDV1 with TRDJ1, with 9 nucleotides matching TRDD3. The V gene end was trimmed by 0 bases and the J gene end by 0 bases; junction bases not matched to a gene: 26. The CDR3 runs 24 residues. The V gene's germline CDR1 is TSWWSYY and CDR2 QGS. CDR3: CALGELASSWTLGDDSSYTDKLIF. DNA for the CDR3: TGTGCTCTTGGGGAACTAGCCTCTTCCTGGACGCTGGGGGATGACTCTTCTTACACCGATAAACTCATCTTT.